This T cell receptor beta chain comes out of a study of shared clonotypes between healthy human individuals. Study overall: Three CD4 naive, three CD4 memory, two CD8 naive and one CD8 memory plate were used per donor.

General observations from the study: Naive subsets generally had larger estimated richness than memory subsets.

Every subset's genomic DNA went evenly onto several immunoSEQ plates. TCRdb's copy holds only in-frame clones and misses some; the assay was immunoSEQ multiplex PCR. The data hold around 2.5 million clones, with approximately 94% observed a single time. Comments on this clone: Antigen specificity is unknown.

V lost 2 bases, J lost 3 bases, and 9 bases stayed unmatched. The germline CDR1 and CDR2 sequences are LNHNV and YYDKDF (reference sequence). The CDR3 loop spans 17 amino acids. Sequencing was performed on naive CD4+ T cells from PBMCs. This sample's subset: CD45RA+ positively selected. This clonotype was sampled from a man younger than 35 in good health. Some clones in this sample may be carry-over from other donors' samples. This chain joins TRBV15 and TRBJ2-1; 8 nucleotides line up with TRBD1. CDR3 in amino acids: CATSRMTGDGHYNEQFF. In DNA, the CDR3 is TGTGCCACCAGCAGAATGACAGGGGACGGACACTACAATGAGCAGTTCTTC.